This T cell receptor beta chain was recorded in a study of blood T cell repertoires in COVID-19. Study context: The samples span acute and convalescent COVID-19 from the United States, Italy and Spain. Sources were T cells, B-cell-depleted T cells, or PBMCs; the material itself was cDNA or gDNA.

Profiled with immunoSEQ multiplex PCR; TCRdb holds only in-frame clones, not every one. The top ten hold 0.65% to 1% of the sample, which has roughly 460,000 clones, roughly 90% seen once. V dropped 4 bases and J dropped 6 bases, with 7 bases sitting between them. Germline CDR1 and CDR2: MDHEN and SYDVKM. The CDR3 totals 12 residues. The sequenced sample was peripheral blood. This clonotype originated in a man between 18 and 35 years old with COVID-19, enrolled during active disease. This chain connects TRBV28 to TRBJ2-4; no clear D. In DNA form, the CDR3 reads TGTGCCAGCAGTTCGGTATTAAACATTCAGTACTTC. Amino acids: CASSSVLNIQYF.